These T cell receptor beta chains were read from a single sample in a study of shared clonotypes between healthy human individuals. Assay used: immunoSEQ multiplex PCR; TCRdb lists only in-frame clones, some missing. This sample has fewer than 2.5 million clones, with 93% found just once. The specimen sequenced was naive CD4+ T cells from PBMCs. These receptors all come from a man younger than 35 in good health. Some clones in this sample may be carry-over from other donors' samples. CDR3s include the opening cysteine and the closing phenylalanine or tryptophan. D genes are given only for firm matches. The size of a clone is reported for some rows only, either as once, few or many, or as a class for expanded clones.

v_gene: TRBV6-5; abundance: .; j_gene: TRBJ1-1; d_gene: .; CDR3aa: CASSYPGSQRAFF; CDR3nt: TGTGCCAGCAGTTACCCCGGCTCTCAGAGAGCTTTCTTT
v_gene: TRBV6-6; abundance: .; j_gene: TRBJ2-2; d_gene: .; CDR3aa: CASRRTTNTGELFF; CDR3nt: TGTGCCAGCAGGAGGACTACGAACACCGGGGAGCTGTTTTTT
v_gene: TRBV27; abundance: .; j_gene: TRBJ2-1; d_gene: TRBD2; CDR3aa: CASSRYGTSGTYNEQFF; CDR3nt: TGTGCCAGCAGCCGATATGGGACTAGCGGAACGTACAATGAGCAGTTCTTC
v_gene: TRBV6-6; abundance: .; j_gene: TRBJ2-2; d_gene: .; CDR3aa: CASSYGLNTGELFF; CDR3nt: TGTGCCAGCAGTTACGGGCTAAACACCGGGGAGCTGTTTTTT
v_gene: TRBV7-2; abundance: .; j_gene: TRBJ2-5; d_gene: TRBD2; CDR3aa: CASSLLAAIQETQYF; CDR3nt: TGTGCCAGCAGCTTACTAGCGGCGATCCAAGAGACCCAGTACTTC
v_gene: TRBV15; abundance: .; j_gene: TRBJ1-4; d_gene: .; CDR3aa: CATSRDGPEKLFF; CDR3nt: TGTGCCACCAGCAGAGATGGTCCGGAAAAACTGTTTTTT
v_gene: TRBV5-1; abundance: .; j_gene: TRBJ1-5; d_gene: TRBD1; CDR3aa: CASSPGQSSNQPQHF; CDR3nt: TGCGCCAGCAGCCCGGGACAGAGTAGCAATCAGCCCCAGCATTTT
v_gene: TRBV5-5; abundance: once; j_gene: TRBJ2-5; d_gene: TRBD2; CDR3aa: CASSSILAWGETQYF; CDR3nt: TGTGCCAGCAGCTCAATACTAGCGTGGGGAGAGACCCAGTACTTC
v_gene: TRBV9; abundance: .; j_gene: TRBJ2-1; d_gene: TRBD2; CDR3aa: CASSVGLAGVWSYNEQFF; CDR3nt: TGTGCCAGCAGCGTAGGCCTAGCGGGAGTATGGTCCTACAATGAGCAGTTCTTC
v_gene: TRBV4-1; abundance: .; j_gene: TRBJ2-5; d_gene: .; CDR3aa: CASSQGMAVTSQETQYF; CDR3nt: TGCGCCAGCAGCCAAGGTATGGCCGTGACTTCCCAAGAGACCCAGTACTTC
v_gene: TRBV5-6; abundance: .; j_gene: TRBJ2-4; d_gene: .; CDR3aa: CASSRGGTLAKNIQYF; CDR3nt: TGTGCCAGCAGCCGGGGTGGCACTCTAGCCAAAAACATTCAGTACTTC
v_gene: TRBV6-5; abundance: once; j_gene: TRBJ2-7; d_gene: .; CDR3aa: CASSYSIQGYEQYF; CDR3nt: TGTGCCAGCAGTTACTCGATCCAGGGTTACGAGCAGTACTTC
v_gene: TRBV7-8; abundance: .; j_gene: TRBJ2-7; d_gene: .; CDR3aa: CASSIGGTGEQYF; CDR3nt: TGTGCCAGCAGCATAGGGGGTACCGGGGAGCAGTACTTC
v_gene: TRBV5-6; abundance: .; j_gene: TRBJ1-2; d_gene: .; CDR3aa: CASSLEDLEGYTF; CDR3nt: TGTGCCAGCAGCTTAGAGGACCTGGAAGGCTACACCTTC
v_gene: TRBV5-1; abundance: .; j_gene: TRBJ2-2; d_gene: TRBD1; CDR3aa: CASSPPGGITGELFF; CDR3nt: TGCGCCAGCAGCCCTCCAGGGGGCATAACCGGGGAGCTGTTTTTT
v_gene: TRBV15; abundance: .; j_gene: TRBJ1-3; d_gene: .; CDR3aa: CATSRGPGNTIYF; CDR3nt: TGTGCCACCAGCAGGGGCCCTGGAAACACCATATATTTT
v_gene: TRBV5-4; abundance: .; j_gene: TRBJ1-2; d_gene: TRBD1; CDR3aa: CASSLAYGQGYDYTF; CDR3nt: TGTGCCAGCAGCTTGGCCTATGGACAGGGCTATGACTACACCTTC
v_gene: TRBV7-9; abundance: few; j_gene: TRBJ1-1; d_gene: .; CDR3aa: CASSLVPNTEAFF; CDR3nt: TGTGCCAGCAGCTTGGTTCCGAACACTGAAGCTTTCTTT
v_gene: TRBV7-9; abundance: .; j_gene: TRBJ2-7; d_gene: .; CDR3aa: CASSLEGYGEQYF; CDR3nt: TGTGCCAGCAGCTTAGAGGGTTACGGCGAGCAGTACTTC
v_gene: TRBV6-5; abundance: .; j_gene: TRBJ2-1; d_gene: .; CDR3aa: CASSYRPSLGYEQFF; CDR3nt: TGTGCCAGCAGTTACCGGCCTAGCTTGGGCTATGAGCAGTTCTTC
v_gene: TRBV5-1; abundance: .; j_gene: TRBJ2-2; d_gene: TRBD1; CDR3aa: CASTPAGTGYTGELFF; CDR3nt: TGCGCCAGCACCCCGGCGGGGACAGGGTACACCGGGGAGCTGTTTTTT
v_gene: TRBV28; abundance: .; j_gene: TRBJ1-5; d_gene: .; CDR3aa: CASSTTGYGNQPQHF; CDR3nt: TGTGCCAGCAGTACTACAGGGTACGGCAATCAGCCCCAGCATTTT
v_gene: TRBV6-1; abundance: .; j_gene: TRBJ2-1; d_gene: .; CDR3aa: CASSENREHRFF; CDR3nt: TGTGCCAGCAGTGAGAACAGGGAACATCGGTTCTTC
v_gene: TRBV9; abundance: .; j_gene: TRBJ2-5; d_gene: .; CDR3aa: CASSDPRETQYF; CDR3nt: TGTGCCAGCAGCGACCCAAGGGAGACCCAGTACTTC
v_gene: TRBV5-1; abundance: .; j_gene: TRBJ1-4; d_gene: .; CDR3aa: CASSPDGGPYEKLFF; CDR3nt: TGCGCCAGCAGCCCAGACGGAGGTCCCTATGAAAAACTGTTTTTT
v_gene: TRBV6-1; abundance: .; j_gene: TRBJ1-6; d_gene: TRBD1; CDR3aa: CASSDDRESPLHF; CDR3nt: TGTGCCAGCAGTGACGACAGGGAATCACCCCTCCACTTT
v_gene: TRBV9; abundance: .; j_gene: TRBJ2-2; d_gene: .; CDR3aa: CASSVLTGQNTGELFF; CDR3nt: TGTGCCAGCAGCGTCCTAACCGGACAAAACACCGGGGAGCTGTTTTTT
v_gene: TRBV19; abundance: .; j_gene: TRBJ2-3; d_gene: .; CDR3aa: CASSIVASTYTDTQYF; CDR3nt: TGTGCCAGTAGTATAGTCGCTAGTACATACACAGATACGCAGTATTTT
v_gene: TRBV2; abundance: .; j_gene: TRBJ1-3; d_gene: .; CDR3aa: CASSDRDRNTIYF; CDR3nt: TGTGCCAGCAGTGACAGGGACAGAAACACCATATATTTT
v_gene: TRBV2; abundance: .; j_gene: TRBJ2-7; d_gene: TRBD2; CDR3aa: CASRRTSGTSNEQYF; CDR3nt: TGTGCCAGCAGGCGGACTAGCGGGACCTCGAACGAGCAGTACTTC
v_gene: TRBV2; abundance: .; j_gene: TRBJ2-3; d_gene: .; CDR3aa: CASSEGRAMGADTQYF; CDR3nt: TGTGCCAGCAGTGAAGGAAGGGCTATGGGGGCAGATACGCAGTATTTT
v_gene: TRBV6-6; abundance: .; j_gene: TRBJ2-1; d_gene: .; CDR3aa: CASGVPVGEQFF; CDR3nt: TGTGCCAGTGGGGTTCCGGTCGGTGAGCAGTTCTTC
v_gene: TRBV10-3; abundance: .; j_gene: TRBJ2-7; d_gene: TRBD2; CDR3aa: CAISDKLAGAHYEQYF; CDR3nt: TGTGCCATCAGCGACAAACTAGCGGGTGCGCACTACGAGCAGTACTTC
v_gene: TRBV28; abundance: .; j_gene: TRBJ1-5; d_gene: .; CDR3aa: CASSFGARGSNQPQHF; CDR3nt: TGTGCCAGCAGTTTTGGGGCGAGGGGTAGCAATCAGCCCCAGCATTTT
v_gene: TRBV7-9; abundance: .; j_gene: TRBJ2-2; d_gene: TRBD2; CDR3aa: CASSFSGGTGELFF; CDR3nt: TGTGCCAGCAGCTTCAGCGGGGGCACCGGGGAGCTGTTTTTT
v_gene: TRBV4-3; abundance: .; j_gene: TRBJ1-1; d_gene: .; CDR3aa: CASSQADQRDTEAFF; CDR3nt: TGCGCCAGCAGCCAAGCTGACCAGAGGGACACTGAAGCTTTCTTT
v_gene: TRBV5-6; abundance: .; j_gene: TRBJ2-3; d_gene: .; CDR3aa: CASSLFGVLADTQYF; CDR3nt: TGTGCCAGCAGCTTGTTCGGGGTTTTGGCAGATACGCAGTATTTT
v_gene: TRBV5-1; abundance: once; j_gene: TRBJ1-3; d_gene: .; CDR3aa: CASSLSGDRSGNTIYF; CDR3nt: TGCGCCAGCAGCTTGTCGGGGGACCGCTCTGGAAACACCATATATTTT